This T cell receptor (beta chain) was documented in a study of T cell responses to AZD1222 COVID-19 vaccine. Findings and limits, study-wide: Clonal diversity may have been underestimated, and the donors were mostly white British, with more females than males.

With regard to this clone: Its antigen is not identified.

The data were produced by immunoSEQ multiplex PCR, yet TCRdb's version contains in-frame clones alone and is incomplete. Of 90,000 to 120,000 clones in the sample, about nine tenths were seen once. Germline V gene data show CDR1 as SGHRS and CDR2 as YFSETQ. V gave up 1 base and J gave up 4 bases, with 11 bases separating them. The CDR3 length is 14 residues. The chain is built from TRBV5-1 and TRBJ2-5; weak D call: TRBD1 (5 bases). Sequenced here: peripheral blood, sampled 28 days after the second AZD1222 dose. The source of this sequence is an adult who received the AZD1222 COVID-19 vaccine. Here the CDR3 reads CASSLWRTGETQYF. The CDR3 bases are TGCGCCAGCAGCTTGTGGAGAACAGGAGAGACCCAGTACTTC.